The 3 T cell receptor beta chains below were found in one sample sequenced in a study of blood T cell repertoires in COVID-19. The method was immunoSEQ multiplex PCR; TCRdb's version includes in-frame clones alone and lacks a portion of them. This table has 200,000 to 300,000 clones, more than 80% appearing once. Source material: peripheral blood. Receptors originate from an elderly woman with COVID-19, enrolled during active disease.

This chain joins TRBV5-1 and TRBJ2-1; maybe TRBD1 (6 bases). The germline V gene has CDR1 SGHRS and CDR2 YFSETQ. V lost 0 bases to trimming and J lost 4 bases, with 14 bases between them. The CDR3 runs to 16 residues. The CDR3 nucleotides read TGCGCCAGCAGCTTGGTCCTAGCAAGGGGGTACAATGAGCAGTTCTTC. This gives the protein CASSLVLARGYNEQFF.

This rearrangement joins TRBV3-1 (or the pseudogene TRBV3-2) to TRBJ1-3; 10 nucleotides agree with TRBD1. V lost 3 bases to trimming and J lost 0 bases; unmatched junction nucleotides: 5. The CDR3 loop spans 17 amino acids. Germline V lookup: CDR1 LGHDT, CDR2 YNNKEL (reference sequence). DNA for the CDR3: TGTGCCAGCAGCCAGGGACAGGGGCTTAGCTCTGGAAACACCATATATTTT. Its protein is CASSQGQGLSSGNTIYF.

The genes are TRBV6-2 or TRBV6-3 and TRBJ1-1, with D possibly being TRBD1 (5 bases). The CDR3 has 17 residues. Between the trimmed V and J ends, which lost 0 bases and 1 base, there was a span of 15 bases. Germline V gene lookup returns CDR1 MNHEY and CDR2 SVGEGT. The CDR3 DNA reads as TGTGCCAGCAGTTACTCGAAGGGGCGGCAGCGGAACACTGAAGCTTTCTTT. Translating it yields CASSYSKGRQRNTEAFF.